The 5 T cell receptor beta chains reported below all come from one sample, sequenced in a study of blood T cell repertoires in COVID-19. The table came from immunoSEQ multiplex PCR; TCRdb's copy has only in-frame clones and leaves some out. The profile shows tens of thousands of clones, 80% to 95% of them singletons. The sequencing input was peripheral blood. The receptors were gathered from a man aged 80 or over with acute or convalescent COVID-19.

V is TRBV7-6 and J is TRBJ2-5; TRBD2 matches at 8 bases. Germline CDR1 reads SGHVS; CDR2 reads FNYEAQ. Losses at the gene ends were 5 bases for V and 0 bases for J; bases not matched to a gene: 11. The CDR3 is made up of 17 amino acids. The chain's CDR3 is CASSDDGRGGYQETQYF. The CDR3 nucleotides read TGTGCCAGCAGCGACGATGGACGGGGGGGGTACCAAGAGACCCAGTACTTC.

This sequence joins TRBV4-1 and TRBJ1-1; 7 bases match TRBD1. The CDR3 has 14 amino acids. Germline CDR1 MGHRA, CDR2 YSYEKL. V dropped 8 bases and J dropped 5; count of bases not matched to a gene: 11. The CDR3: CASAAPTGLTEAFF. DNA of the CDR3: TGCGCCAGCGCTGCCCCGACAGGGTTGACTGAAGCTTTCTTT.

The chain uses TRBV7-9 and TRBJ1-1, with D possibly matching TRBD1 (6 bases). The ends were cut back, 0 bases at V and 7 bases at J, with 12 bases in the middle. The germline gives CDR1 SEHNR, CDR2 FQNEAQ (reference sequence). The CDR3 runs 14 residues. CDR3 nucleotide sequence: TGTGCCAGCAGCTTAGCACAGGGCAACTATGAAGCTTTCTTT. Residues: CASSLAQGNYEAFF.

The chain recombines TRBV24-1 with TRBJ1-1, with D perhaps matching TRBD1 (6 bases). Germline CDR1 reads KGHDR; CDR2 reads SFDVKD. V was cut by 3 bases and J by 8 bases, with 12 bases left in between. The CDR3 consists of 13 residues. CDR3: CATSDPDRAEAFF. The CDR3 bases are TGTGCCACCAGTGATCCGGACAGAGCCGAAGCTTTCTTT.

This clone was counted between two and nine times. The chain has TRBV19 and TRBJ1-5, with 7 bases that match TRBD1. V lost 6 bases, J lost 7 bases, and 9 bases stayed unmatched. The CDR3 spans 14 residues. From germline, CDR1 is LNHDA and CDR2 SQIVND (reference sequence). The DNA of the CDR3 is TGTGCCAGTAGCCTACAGGGGAAGGACCAGCCCCAGCATTTT. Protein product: CASSLQGKDQPQHF.